The sequence of this T cell receptor (beta chain) was determined in a study of beta chain features in type 1 diabetes. Regarding the study as a whole: There was a moderate but significant shortening of TCRB CDR3s in all four CD4+ subsets of Type 1 diabetes patients. For type 1 diabetes patients, VDJ junctions showed fewer insertions and more deletions.

The V and J ends lost 1 base and 5 bases respectively, with 12 bases between them. This CDR3 region has 14 residues. CDR1 and CDR2 from the germline V gene are SGHTA and FQGNSA. Reverse transcribing all isolated RNA meant expressed TCRB transcripts were sequenced. The table came from immunoSEQ multiplex PCR; TCRdb's copy has only in-frame clones and leaves some out. The profile shows about half a million clones, roughly an eighth of them singletons. This clone was detected only a few times. Its target is unknown. Using CD45RO/CCR7/CD25/CD127/CD95/CD27, CD4+ naive, central memory, regulatory and stem cell-like memory cells were sorted. Purities over 98% were achieved in all sorted populations.

Sequenced: naive CD4+ T cells from blood. The chain joins TRBV7-2 to TRBJ2-7; D gene unclear. This receptor was taken from a woman younger than 35 in good health. As DNA, the CDR3 is TGTGCCAGCAGCTTAGGTGTCGCCGTCCACGAGCAGTACTTC. It specifies CASSLGVAVHEQYF.